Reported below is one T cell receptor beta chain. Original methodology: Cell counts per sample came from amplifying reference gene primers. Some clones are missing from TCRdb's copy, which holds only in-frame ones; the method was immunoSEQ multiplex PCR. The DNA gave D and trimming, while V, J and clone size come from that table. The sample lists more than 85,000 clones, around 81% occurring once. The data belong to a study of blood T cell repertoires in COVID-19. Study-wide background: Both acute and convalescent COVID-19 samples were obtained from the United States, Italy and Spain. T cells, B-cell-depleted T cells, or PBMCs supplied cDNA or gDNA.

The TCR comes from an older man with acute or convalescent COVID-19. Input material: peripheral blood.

The CDR3 DNA is TGTGCCAGCAGCGTAGGCAGGGATAATTCACCCCTCCACTTT. Protein sequence: CASSVGRDNSPLHF. The chain couples TRBV9 to TRBJ1-6, with D maybe TRBD1 (5 bases). The CDR3 has 14 residues. CDR1 is SGDLS and CDR2 is YYNGEE in the germline V gene. Trimming took off 0 bases at V and 5 bases at J, with 6 bases between the two ends.